This TCR beta chain was recovered during a study of blood T cell dynamics during melanoma immunotherapy. The sample's time point: week 3, after first cycle of checkpoint inhibitor. Blood was drawn before treatment and at week 3 after checkpoint blockade. Apart from a couple of fast progressors, RECIST 1.1 response was judged 12 weeks post-infusion. Profiled with immunoSEQ multiplex PCR; TCRdb holds only in-frame clones, not every one. The sample consists of roughly 30,000 clones, roughly 83% of them appearing once. Findings of the study overall: It remained unknown if the driving T cell clones were melanoma-specific. Disease-control patients' PBMC repertoires became either more clonal or more diverse at W3.

About this clone itself: Antigen unknown.

The V gene lost 0 bases and the J gene lost 5 bases, with 7 bases spanning the gap. Germline V CDR1 and CDR2: LNHNV, YYDKDF (reference sequence). This CDR3 has 13 residues. The source material was blood, sampled from a patient treated with checkpoint blockade. The TCR comes from a human donor with melanoma. The chain joins TRBV15 to TRBJ2-5; D perhaps matches TRBD1 (5 bases). CDR3 nucleotide sequence: TGTGCCACCAGCAGAGAAGGGGTGGAGACCCAGTACTTC. Translated, it gives CATSREGVETQYF.